This entry features one T cell receptor (beta chain) sequence. No antigen is known for it. The record originates from a study of cytomegalovirus exposure and HLA in healthy donors. The primer mix had 60 Vbeta and 13 Jbeta primers. Sequenced by immunoSEQ multiplex PCR; TCRdb stores in-frame clones only, minus some. The table for this sample gives roughly 60,000 clones. CDR3 length: 16 residues. V shed 2 bases and J 5 bases; nucleotides not matched to a gene: 8. Germline loops: CDR1 SGHNT, CDR2 YENEEA. Study findings and constraints: Previously analyzed data showed that most TCR beta V segments were productive at a frequency of about 90% or about 30%. TCR beta sequences reportedly predicted most subjects' HLA-A and HLA-B alleles accurately. The presence/absence work took it that sequencing depth was about the same across donors. Later on, analysis showed that most CMV-associated TCR beta chains appeared to be HLA-restricted.

The source is a woman aged 18-29 years in good health and CMV-seronegative. The chain joins TRBV11-3 to TRBJ2-5, with TRBD1 matching over 10 bases. The sequencing sample was made of PBMCs. CDR3 amino acids: CASSLNDRGLLETQYF. CDR3 DNA sequence: TGTGCCAGCAGCTTAAACGACAGGGGGCTTCTGGAGACCCAGTACTTC. Combining the CDR3 with reference TRBV11-3 and TRBJ2-5 gives the whole variable domain EAGVVQSPRYKIIEKKQPVAFWCNPISGHNTLYWYLQNLGQGPELLIRYENEEAVDDSQLPKDRFSAERLKGVDSTLKIQPAELGDSAVYLCASSLNDRGLLETQYFGPGTRLLVL.